These 9 T cell receptor beta chains were all obtained from the same sample, sequenced in a study of neoadjuvant anti-PD-1 for oral cavity cancer. Time point given: after neoadjuvant nivolumab, at surgical resection. Using immunoSEQ multiplex PCR, the repertoire was profiled, and TCRdb retains in-frame clones only, with some absent. The sample holds about 14,000 clones, around 66% seen once. The specimen comprised PBMCs, sampled after nivolumab (anti-PD-1) treatment. These receptors all stem from a person between 40 and 79 years old with oral cavity squamous cell carcinoma.

The V call is TRBV10-3, the J call TRBJ2-3; the match to TRBD1 covers 7 bases. V was pared by 10 bases and J by 5 bases, with 12 bases of the junction left unmatched. The CDR3 loop spans 14 amino acids. Germline CDR1 and CDR2: ENHRY and SYGVKD. This chain's CDR3 is CATQPGTAKDTQYF. The DNA for the CDR3 is TGTGCCACACAACCCGGGACAGCGAAAGATACGCAGTATTTT.

V usage is TRBV6-5 and J usage is TRBJ2-5, with no clear D. In germline, CDR1 is MNHEY, CDR2 SVGAGI. CDR3 length: 13 residues. Trimming pared 4 bases from V and 4 bases from J, leaving 10 bases between. The CDR3 DNA reads TGTGCCAGCAGTTCGGTACCTCGAGAGACCCAGTACTTC. It is translated as CASSSVPRETQYF.

This chain connects TRBV19 to TRBJ1-1; D remains unclear. From germline, CDR1 is LNHDA and CDR2 SQIVND (reference sequence). The V gene lost 5 bases and the J gene lost 4 bases, with 11 bases spanning the gap. CDR3 length equals 13 residues. CDR3 in amino acids: CASSPQSGTEAFF. CDR3 coding DNA: TGTGCCAGTAGTCCACAGAGCGGCACTGAAGCTTTCTTT.

This chain connects TRBV7-9 to TRBJ1-4; D remains unclear. This CDR3 is built from 13 residues. Germline CDR1 SEHNR, CDR2 FQNEAQ (reference sequence). The V end lost 2 bases, the J end lost 5 bases, and 6 bases lay between the germline ends. The CDR3 here is CASSLWENEKLFF. CDR3 sequence (DNA): TGTGCCAGCAGCTTATGGGAAAATGAAAAACTGTTTTTT.

The chain carries TRBV28 and TRBJ2-5; D is possibly TRBD2 (6 bases). Germline loops: CDR1 MDHEN, CDR2 SYDVKM. CDR3 length equals 13 residues. Trimming took 3 bases from V and 5 from J, leaving 10 bases between them. The CDR3 nucleotides are TGTGCCAGCAGTTTTCCCGCGGGGGAGACCCAGTACTTC. This sequence encodes CASSFPAGETQYF.

The chain has TRBV20-1 and TRBJ2-1; D remains unclear. The CDR3 has 11 amino acids. Looked up from germline, CDR1 is DFQATT and CDR2 is SNEGSKA (reference sequence). V lost 3 bases and J 3 bases, leaving 3 bases between the germline ends. In DNA form, the CDR3 reads TGCAGTGCTAGCAGCTACAATGAGCAGTTCTTC. This codes for CSASSYNEQFF.

This clone has a single count. This rearrangement joins TRBV5-1 to TRBJ1-2; 10 bases match TRBD1. Germline V gene data show CDR1 as SGHRS and CDR2 as YFSETQ. The V and J ends lost 4 bases and 8 bases, in that order; junction bases with no gene match: 5. The CDR3 covers 13 residues. The CDR3 DNA is TGCGCCAGCAGCCCCGGACAGGGGGAAGGCTACACCTTC. It translates to CASSPGQGEGYTF.

The chain carries TRBV19 and TRBJ1-2; 8 nucleotides agree with TRBD1. Germline CDR1 is LNHDA and CDR2 is SQIVND (reference sequence). The CDR3 is 14 residues long. Trimming cost V 6 bases and J 2 bases; bases outside gene matches: 5. CDR3: CASRRDRSNYGYTF. CDR3 nucleotide sequence: TGTGCCAGTAGGCGGGACAGGAGCAACTATGGCTACACCTTC.

The genes are TRBV2 and TRBJ2-1, with D uncertain. Germline-derived CDR1 and CDR2 are SNHLY and FYNNEI. CDR3 size: 13 residues. With 7 bases removed from V and 5 bases from J, the gap between germline ends came to 12 bases. This CDR3 is CASTEHKDNEQFF. CDR3 in DNA: TGTGCCAGCACAGAGCATAAAGACAATGAGCAGTTCTTC.